This T cell receptor (beta chain) appears in the sequencing data of a study of lymphopenia after photon versus proton radiotherapy. Broader study findings: Under photons, naive T cells and diversity fell while effector/memory populations rose. Oligoclonal CD8+ Temra expansion after nadir drove photon patients' diversity drop. Survival link was tested only in deceased patients; proton benefit remains a possibility.

Of note for this clone: No antigen is known for it.

The CDR3 runs 16 residues. The V end lost 1 base, the J end lost 0 bases, and 8 bases lay between the germline ends. Germline CDR1 SGHDT, CDR2 YYEEEE. The repertoire was sequenced with immunoSEQ multiplex PCR; TCRdb's copy has only in-frame clones and lacks some. The table records 50,000 or so clones, roughly nine tenths of them present only once. Sequencing was performed on peripheral blood, taken from a patient treated with photon-based radiotherapy. The source is a woman between 35 and 50 years old with cholangiocarcinoma. The V and J genes are TRBV5-6 and TRBJ2-6; no clear D gene. The CDR3 sequence is CASSLFGFSGANVLTF. The CDR3 DNA is TGTGCCAGCAGCTTGTTCGGTTTCTCTGGGGCCAACGTCCTGACTTTC.